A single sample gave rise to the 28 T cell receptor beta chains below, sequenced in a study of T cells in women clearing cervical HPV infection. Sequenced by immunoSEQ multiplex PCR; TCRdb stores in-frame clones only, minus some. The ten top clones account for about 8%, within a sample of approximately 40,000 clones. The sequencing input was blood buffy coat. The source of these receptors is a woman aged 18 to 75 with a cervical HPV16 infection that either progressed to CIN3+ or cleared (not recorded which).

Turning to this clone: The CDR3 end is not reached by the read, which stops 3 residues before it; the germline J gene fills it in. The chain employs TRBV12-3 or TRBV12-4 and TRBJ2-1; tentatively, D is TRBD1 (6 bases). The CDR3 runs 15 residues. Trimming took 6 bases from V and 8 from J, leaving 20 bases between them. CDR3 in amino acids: CASRYRAGEFDEQFF. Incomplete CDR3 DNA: TGTGCCAGCAGATACAGGGCCGGGGAGTTTGATGAG.

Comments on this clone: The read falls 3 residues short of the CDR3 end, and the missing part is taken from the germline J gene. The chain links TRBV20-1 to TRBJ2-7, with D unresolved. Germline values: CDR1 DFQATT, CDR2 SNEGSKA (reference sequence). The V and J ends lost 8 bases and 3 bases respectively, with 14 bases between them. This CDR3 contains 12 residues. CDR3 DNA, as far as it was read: TGCAGTACAACGGGTCGCGTCTACGAG. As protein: CSTTGRVYE. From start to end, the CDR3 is CSTTGRVYEQYF.

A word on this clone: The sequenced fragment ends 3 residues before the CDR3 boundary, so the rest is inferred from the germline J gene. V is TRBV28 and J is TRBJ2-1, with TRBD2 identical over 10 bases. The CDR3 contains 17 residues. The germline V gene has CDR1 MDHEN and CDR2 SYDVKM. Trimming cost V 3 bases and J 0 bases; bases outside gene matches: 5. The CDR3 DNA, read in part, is TGTGCCAGCAGTTTGCCCCCTAGCGGGAGCTCCTACAATGAG. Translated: CASSLPPSGSSYNE. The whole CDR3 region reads CASSLPPSGSSYNEQFF.

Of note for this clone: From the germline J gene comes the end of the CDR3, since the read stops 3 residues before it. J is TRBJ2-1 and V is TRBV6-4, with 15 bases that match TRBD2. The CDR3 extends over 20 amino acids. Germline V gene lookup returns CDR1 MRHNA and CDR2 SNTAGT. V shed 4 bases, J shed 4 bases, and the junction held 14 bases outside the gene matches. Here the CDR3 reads CASSGSGTSGRTPPYNEQFF. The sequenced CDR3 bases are TGTGCCAGCAGTGGCTCCGGGACTAGCGGGAGGACGCCGCCTTACAATGAG.

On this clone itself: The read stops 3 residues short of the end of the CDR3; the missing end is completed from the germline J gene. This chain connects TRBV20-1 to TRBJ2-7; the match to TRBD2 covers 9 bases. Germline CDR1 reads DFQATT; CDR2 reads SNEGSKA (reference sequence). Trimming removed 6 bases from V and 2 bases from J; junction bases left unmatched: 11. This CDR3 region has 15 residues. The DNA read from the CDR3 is TGCAGTGCGAGAAAACCGGGACTAGCCCCCTACGAG. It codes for CSARKPGLAPYE. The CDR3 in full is CSARKPGLAPYEQYF.

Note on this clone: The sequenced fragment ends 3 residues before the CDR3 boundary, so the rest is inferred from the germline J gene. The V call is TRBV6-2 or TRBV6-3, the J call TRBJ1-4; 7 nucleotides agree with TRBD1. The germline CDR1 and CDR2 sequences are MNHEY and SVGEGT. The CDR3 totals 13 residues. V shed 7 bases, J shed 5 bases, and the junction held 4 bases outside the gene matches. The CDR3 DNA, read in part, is TGTGCCAGCACGGGACAGACGAATGAAAAA. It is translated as CASTGQTNEK. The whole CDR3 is CASTGQTNEKLFF.

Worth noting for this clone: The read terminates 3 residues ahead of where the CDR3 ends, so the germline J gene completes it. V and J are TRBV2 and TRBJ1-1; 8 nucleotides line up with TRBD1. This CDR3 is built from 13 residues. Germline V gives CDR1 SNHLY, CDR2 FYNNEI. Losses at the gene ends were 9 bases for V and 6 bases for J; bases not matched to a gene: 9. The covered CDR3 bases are TGTGCCAGAACGGACAGGGTAGGGGCTGAA. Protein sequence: CARTDRVGAE. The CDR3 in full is CARTDRVGAEAFF. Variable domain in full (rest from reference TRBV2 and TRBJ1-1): EPEVTQTPSHQVTQMGQEVILRCVPISNHLYFYWYRQILGQKVEFLVSFYNNEISEKSEIFDDQFSVERPDGSNFTLKIRSTKLEDSAMYFCARTDRVGAEAFFGQGTRLTVV.

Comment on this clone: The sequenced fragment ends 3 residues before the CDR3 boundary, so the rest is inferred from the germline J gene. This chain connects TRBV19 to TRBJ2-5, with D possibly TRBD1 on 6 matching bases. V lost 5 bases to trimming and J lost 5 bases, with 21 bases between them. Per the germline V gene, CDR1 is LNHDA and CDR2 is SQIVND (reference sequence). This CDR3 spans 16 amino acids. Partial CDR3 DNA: TGTGCCAGTAGTTCCCAAGGGACATTTGATCGGGAGACC. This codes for CASSSQGTFDRET. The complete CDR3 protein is CASSSQGTFDRETQYF.

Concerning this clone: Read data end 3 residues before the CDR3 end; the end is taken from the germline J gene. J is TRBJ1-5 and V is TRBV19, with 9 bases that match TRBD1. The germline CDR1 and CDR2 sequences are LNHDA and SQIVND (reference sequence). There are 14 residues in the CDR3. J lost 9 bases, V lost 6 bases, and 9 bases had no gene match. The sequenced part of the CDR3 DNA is TGTGCCAGTAGCCGACAGGGGGACGTGTTGCCC. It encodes CASSRQGDVLP. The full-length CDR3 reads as CASSRQGDVLPQHF.

CDR3 bases read: TGTGCCAGCAGCACACTAGCGTCACGTTCCTACGAG. This translates into CASSTLASRSYE. The full CDR3 is CASSTLASRSYEQYF. The chain links TRBV2 to TRBJ2-7, with 7 positions matching TRBD2. Read data end 3 residues before the CDR3 end; the end is taken from the germline J gene. Per germline, CDR1 SNHLY and CDR2 FYNNEI. The junction had 9 bases not matched to a gene; V was cut back by 6 bases and J by 1 base. The CDR3 spans 15 residues. Drawing the rest from reference TRBV2 and TRBJ2-7, the complete variable domain is EPEVTQTPSHQVTQMGQEVILRCVPISNHLYFYWYRQILGQKVEFLVSFYNNEISEKSEIFDDQFSVERPDGSNFTLKIRSTKLEDSAMYFCASSTLASRSYEQYFGPGTRLTVT.

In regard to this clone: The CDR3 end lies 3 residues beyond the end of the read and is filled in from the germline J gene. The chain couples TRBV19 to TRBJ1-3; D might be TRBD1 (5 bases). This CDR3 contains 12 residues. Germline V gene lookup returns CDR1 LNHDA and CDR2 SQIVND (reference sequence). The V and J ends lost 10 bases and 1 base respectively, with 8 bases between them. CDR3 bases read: TGTGCCAAGACAGTTTCTGGAAACACC. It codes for CAKTVSGNT. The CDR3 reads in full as CAKTVSGNTIYF.

The CDR3 reads CASSEAVTGTPTDTQYF. The part of the CDR3 DNA that was read is TGTGCCAGCAGTGAAGCGGTGACAGGGACTCCCACAGATACG. This chain links TRBV6-1 with TRBJ2-3, with D possibly TRBD1 on 7 matching bases. The DNA ends 3 residues before the CDR3 does, and the rest of the CDR3 is filled in from the germline J gene. The CDR3 runs to 17 residues. Germline CDR1 MNHNS, CDR2 SASEGT. V lost 0 bases, J lost 2 bases, and 15 bases lay in between.

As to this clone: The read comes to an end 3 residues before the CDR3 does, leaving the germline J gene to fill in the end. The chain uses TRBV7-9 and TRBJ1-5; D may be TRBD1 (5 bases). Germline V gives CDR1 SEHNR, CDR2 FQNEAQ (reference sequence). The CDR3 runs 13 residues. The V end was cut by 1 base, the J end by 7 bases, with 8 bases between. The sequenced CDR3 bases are TGTGCCAGCAGCTTAGAGGGGCGACAGCCC. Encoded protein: CASSLEGRQP. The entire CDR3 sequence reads CASSLEGRQPQHF.

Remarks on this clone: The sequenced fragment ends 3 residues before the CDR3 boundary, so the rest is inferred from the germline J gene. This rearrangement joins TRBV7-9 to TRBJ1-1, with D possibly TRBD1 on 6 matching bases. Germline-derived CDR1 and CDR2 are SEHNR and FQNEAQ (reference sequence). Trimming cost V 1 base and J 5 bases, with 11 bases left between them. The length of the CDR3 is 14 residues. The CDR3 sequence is CASSLGGRGTEAFF. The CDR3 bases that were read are TGTGCCAGCAGCTTAGGCGGGAGGGGGACTGAA.

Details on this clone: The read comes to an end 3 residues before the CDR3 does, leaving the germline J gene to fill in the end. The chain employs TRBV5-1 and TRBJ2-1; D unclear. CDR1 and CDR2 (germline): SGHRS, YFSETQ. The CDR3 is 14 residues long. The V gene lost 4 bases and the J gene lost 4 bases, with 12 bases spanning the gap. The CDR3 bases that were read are TGCGCCAGCAGCACTAATTCACGGTACAATGAG. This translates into CASSTNSRYNE. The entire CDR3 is CASSTNSRYNEQFF.

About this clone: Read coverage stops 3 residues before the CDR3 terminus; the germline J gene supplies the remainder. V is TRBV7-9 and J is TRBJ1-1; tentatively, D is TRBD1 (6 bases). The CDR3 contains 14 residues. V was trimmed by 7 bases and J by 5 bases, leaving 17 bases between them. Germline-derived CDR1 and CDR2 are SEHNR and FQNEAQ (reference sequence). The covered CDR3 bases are TGTGCCAGCACCGCATTACAGGGTCCGACTGAA. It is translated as CASTALQGPTE. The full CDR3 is CASTALQGPTEAFF.

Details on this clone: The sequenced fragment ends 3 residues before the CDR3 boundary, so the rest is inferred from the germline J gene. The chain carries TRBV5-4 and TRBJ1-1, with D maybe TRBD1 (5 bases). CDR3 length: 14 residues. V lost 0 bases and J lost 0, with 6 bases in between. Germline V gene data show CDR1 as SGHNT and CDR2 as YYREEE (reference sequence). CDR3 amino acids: CASSLGQMNTEAFF. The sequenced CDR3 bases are TGTGCCAGCAGCTTGGGACAGATGAACACTGAA.

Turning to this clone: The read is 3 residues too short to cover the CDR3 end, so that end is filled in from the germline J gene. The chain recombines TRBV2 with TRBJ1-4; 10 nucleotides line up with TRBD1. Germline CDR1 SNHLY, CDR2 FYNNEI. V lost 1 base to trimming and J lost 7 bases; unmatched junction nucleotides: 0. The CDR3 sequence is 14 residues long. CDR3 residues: CASSEGTGGEKLFF. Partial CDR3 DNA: TGTGCCAGCAGTGAAGGGACAGGGGGTGAAAAA.

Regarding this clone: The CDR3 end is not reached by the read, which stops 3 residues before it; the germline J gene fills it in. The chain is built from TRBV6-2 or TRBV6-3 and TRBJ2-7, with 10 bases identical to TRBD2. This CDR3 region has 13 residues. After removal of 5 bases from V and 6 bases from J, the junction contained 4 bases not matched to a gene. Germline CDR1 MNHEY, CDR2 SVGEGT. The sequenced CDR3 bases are TGTGCCAGCAGTCCGAGCGGGAGGGCCGAG. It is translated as CASSPSGRAE. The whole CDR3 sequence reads CASSPSGRAEQYF.

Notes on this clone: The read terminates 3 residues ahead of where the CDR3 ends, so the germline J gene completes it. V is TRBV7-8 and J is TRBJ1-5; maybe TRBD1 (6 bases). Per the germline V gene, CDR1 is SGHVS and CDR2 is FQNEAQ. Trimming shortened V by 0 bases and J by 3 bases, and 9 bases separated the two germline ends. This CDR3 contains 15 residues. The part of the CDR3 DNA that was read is TGTGCCAGCAGCTTAGCGTCAGGGGACAATCAGCCC. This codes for CASSLASGDNQP. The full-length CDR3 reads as CASSLASGDNQPQHF.

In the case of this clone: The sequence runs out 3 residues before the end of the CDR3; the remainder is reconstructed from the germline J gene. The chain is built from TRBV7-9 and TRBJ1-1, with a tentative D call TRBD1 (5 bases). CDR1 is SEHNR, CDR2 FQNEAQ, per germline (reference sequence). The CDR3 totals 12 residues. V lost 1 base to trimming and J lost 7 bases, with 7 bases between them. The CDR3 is CASSLGGLEAFF. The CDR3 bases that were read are TGTGCCAGCAGCTTAGGGGGCCTTGAA. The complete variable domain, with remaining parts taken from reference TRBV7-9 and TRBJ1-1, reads DTGVSQNPRHKITKRGQNVTFRCDPISEHNRLYWYRQTLGQGPEFLTYFQNEAQLEKSRLLSDRFSAERPKGSFSTLEIQRTEQGDSAMYLCASSLGGLEAFFGQGTRLTVV.

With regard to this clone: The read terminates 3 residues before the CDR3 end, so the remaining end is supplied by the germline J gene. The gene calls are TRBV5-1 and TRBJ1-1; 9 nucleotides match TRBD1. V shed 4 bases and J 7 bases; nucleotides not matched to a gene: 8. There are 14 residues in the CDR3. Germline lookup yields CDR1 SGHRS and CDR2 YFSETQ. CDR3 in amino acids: CASSPSTGGDEAFF. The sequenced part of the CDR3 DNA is TGCGCCAGCAGCCCAAGCACAGGGGGCGATGAA. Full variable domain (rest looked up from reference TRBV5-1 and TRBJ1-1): KAGVTQTPRYLIKTRGQQVTLSCSPISGHRSVSWYQQTPGQGLQFLFEYFSETQRNKGNFPGRFSGRQFSNSRSEMNVSTLELGDSALYLCASSPSTGGDEAFFGQGTRLTVV.

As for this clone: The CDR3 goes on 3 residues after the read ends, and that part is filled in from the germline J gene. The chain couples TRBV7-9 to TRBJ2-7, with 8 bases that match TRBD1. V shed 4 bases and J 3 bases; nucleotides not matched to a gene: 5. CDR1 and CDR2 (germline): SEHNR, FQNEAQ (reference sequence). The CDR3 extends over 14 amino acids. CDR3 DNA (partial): TGTGCCAGCAGCTCGACAGGGGTGAACTACGAG. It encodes CASSSTGVNYE. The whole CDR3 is CASSSTGVNYEQYF.

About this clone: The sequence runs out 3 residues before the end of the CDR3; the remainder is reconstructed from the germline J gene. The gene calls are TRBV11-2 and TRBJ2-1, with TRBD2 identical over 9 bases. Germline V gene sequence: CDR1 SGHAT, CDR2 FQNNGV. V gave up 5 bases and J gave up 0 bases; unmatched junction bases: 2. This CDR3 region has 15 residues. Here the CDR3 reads CASSGLASSYNEQFF. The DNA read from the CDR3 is TGTGCCAGCAGCGGACTAGCGAGCTCCTACAATGAG.

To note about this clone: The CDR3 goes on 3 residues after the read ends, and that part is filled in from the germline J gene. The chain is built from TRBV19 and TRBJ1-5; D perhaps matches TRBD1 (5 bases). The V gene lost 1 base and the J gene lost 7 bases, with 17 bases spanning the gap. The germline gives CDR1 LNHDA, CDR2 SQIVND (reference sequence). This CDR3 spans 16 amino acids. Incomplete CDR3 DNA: TGTGCCAGTAGTATAGCGGAAAGGGGCGGAGGACAGCCC. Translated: CASSIAERGGGQP. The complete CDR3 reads CASSIAERGGGQPQHF.

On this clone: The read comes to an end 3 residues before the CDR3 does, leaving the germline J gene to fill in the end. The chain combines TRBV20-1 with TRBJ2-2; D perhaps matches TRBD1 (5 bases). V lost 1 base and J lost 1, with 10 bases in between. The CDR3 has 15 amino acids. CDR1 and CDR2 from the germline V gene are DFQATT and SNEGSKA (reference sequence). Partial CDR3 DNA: TGCAGTGCTAGAGGACCAAGGGGGAACACCGGGGAG. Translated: CSARGPRGNTGE. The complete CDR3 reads CSARGPRGNTGELFF.

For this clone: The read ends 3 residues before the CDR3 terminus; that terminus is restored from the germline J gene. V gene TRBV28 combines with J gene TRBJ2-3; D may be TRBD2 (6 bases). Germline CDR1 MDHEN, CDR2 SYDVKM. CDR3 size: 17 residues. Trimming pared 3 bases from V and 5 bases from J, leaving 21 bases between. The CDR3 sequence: CASSFGTISGSLDTQYF. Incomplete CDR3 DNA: TGTGCCAGCAGTTTTGGGACCATTAGCGGTTCATTAGATACG.

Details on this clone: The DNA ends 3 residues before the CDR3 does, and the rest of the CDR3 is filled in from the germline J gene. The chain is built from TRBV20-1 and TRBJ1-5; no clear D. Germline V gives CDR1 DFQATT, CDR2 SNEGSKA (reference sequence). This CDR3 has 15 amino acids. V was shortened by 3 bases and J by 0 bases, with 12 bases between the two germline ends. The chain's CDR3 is CSASYQPYSNQPQHF. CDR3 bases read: TGCAGTGCTAGTTACCAACCCTATAGCAATCAGCCC.